This T cell receptor beta chain stems from a study of cytomegalovirus exposure and HLA in healthy donors. Germline CDR1 and CDR2: GTSNPN and SVGIG (reference sequence). CDR3 length: 14 residues. Trimming shortened V by 5 bases and J by 0 bases, and 11 bases separated the two germline ends. About this clone itself: Its specificity is not known.

PCR amplification relied on 60 Vbeta primers (plus 13 Jbeta primers). Clones were sequenced by immunoSEQ multiplex PCR, and TCRdb holds only the in-frame ones, with some missing. The sample shows around 40,000 clones, roughly 64% of them seen only once. Findings of the study overall: A previous analysis found most TCR beta V segments productive roughly 90% or roughly 30% of the time. CMV serostatus was the only recorded immune exposure for donors. In most subjects, TCR beta sequences reportedly gave accurate predictions of HLA-A and HLA-B alleles. A later analysis by the authors found several of the most significant clusters apparently linked to common viral pathogens.

Sequencing was carried out using PBMCs. The rearrangement links TRBV30 to TRBJ1-5; D not certain. The receptor was isolated from a man aged 45-60 years in good health and CMV-seropositive. As DNA, the CDR3 is TGTGCCTGGTCCGAGGGTAATAGCAATCAGCCCCAGCATTTT. Its protein product is CAWSEGNSNQPQHF. The whole variable domain, remainder taken from reference TRBV30 and TRBJ1-5, is SQTIHQWPATLVQPVGSPLSLECTVEGTSNPNLYWYRQAAGRGLQLLFYSVGIGQISSEVPQNLSASRPQDRQFILSSKKLLLSDSGFYLCAWSEGNSNQPQHFGDGTRLSIL.